The sequence of this T cell receptor beta chain was determined in a study of vaccination and CD4 T cells after COVID-19. Study background: The study drew post-COVID samples a median approximately 100 days after diagnosis (range 35 to 161). For post-vaccine samples, collection took place a median roughly 70 days after dose two, ranging from 14 to 241.

Cultured CD4+ T-cell DNA underwent Oncomine TCR Beta short-read sequencing. Via MiXCR, TCRdb re-called the PCR reads, giving one row per CDR3 protein. Here the sample spans some 12,000 distinct CDR3 sequences, about three fifths being singletons. With 0 bases clipped from V and 6 bases from J, the junction kept 4 bases outside the gene matches. Germline CDR1 and CDR2: MNHEY and SVGAGI. The CDR3 runs 14 residues. A word on this clonotype: Its antigen is not identified.

The sample's treatment: roughly nine-day PBMC culture with coronavirus spike peptide pools or control peptides (ViraFEST assay). Positive PCR dates covered March to December 2020, before US Alpha, Beta and Delta variants. It was with about 10 IU/ml IL-2 and 9 to 10 ug/ml peptide pools that roughly 2 million PBMCs per well were cultured. The receptor's source is a human donor who had recovered from COVID-19. Sequenced here: CD4+ T cells from blood, cultured in vitro, sampled before SARS-CoV-2 vaccination. J is TRBJ1-1 and V is TRBV6-5, with TRBD1 matching over 7 bases. CDR3 in amino acids: CASSYSTGLAEAFF. The CDR3 nucleotides are TGTGCCAGCAGTTACTCGACAGGGCTCGCTGAAGCTTTCTTT.